The sequence of this T cell receptor beta chain was determined in a study of T cell responses to AZD1222 COVID-19 vaccine. General study points: Only a handful of AZD1222 recipients, several in all, had baseline seropositivity.

Sequenced by immunoSEQ multiplex PCR; TCRdb stores in-frame clones only, minus some. The sample consists of fewer than 150,000 clones, 86% of them appearing once. A note on this clone: Its antigen remains unknown. An end of the junction does not agree with germline; a read error may underlie this.

In germline, CDR1 is SGHTA, CDR2 FQGNSA. The CDR3 totals 15 residues. This clonotype was obtained from an adult who received the AZD1222 COVID-19 vaccine. This chain uses TRBV7-2 with TRBJ2-7; 10 nucleotides match TRBD2. The sequencing here drew on peripheral blood, taken 28 days after the second AZD1222 dose. CDR3 in DNA: TGTGCCAGCACCTTAGCGGGGGGTCCCTCCTACGAGCAGTACTTC. This codes for CASTLAGGPSYEQYF.